A selection of T cell receptor beta chains follows, all from one sample in a study of response to subunit inactivated influenza vaccine. Using its own MiXCR run on the RT-PCR reads, TCRdb lists one record per CDR3 protein. The data show roughly 570,000 distinct CDR3 sequences, about 14% seen once. Sequenced here: PBMCs from blood, sampled 11 to 12 days after vaccination. These receptor sequences come from a man aged 50 to 60 who received an inactivated influenza vaccine. Each CDR3 is given with its conserved first and last residue. D genes are given only for firm matches. Rows give clone size only sometimes, using once, few, many, or a class for an expanded clone.

clone_size: many
v_call: TRBV5-1
d_call: TRBD1
j_call: TRBJ2-7
cdr3_nt: TGCGCCAGCAGCTCGGGACAGGAAGAATACGAGCAGTACTTC
cdr3_aa: CASSSGQEEYEQYF

clone_size: few
v_call: TRBV6-2/TRBV6-3
d_call: -
j_call: TRBJ2-4
cdr3_nt: TGTGCCAGCATTGGGTCGCTAGCCAAAAACATTCAGTACTTC
cdr3_aa: CASIGSLAKNIQYF

clone_size: few
v_call: TRBV19
d_call: -
j_call: TRBJ2-5
cdr3_nt: TGTGCCAGTAGCGGGAATCTCCCAGGGGAGACCCAGTACTTC
cdr3_aa: CASSGNLPGETQYF

clone_size: few
v_call: TRBV29-1
d_call: -
j_call: TRBJ2-1
cdr3_nt: TGCAGCGCCGGCCTCAATGAGCAGTTCTTC
cdr3_aa: CSAGLNEQFF

clone_size: few
v_call: TRBV28
d_call: -
j_call: TRBJ1-2
cdr3_nt: TGTGCCAGCAGTTGGGCACCCGGCGGCTACACCTTC
cdr3_aa: CASSWAPGGYTF

clone_size: few
v_call: TRBV12-3/TRBV12-4
d_call: -
j_call: TRBJ2-5
cdr3_nt: TGTGCCAGCAGTTCCTCCGGGGCCTACACAGAGACCCAGTACTTC
cdr3_aa: CASSSSGAYTETQYF

clone_size: few
v_call: TRBV29-1
d_call: -
j_call: TRBJ2-1
cdr3_nt: TGCAGCGCTGCCTCACTAGCAGACAATGAGCAGTTCTTC
cdr3_aa: CSAASLADNEQFF

clone_size: -
v_call: TRBV5-3
d_call: -
j_call: TRBJ2-7
cdr3_nt: TGTGCCAGAAGCTTGAAAAACACGAGTACCGCCAGGAACGAGCAGTACTTC
cdr3_aa: CARSLKNTSTARNEQYF

clone_size: few
v_call: TRBV6-5
d_call: TRBD2
j_call: TRBJ2-5
cdr3_nt: TGTGCCAGCAGTTACTTAGAGGGAGGGTACCAAGAGACCCAGTACTTC
cdr3_aa: CASSYLEGGYQETQYF

clone_size: many
v_call: TRBV18
d_call: -
j_call: TRBJ1-1
cdr3_nt: TGTGCCAGCTCACCTTCCGGGGCAGGGACTGAAGCTTTCTTT
cdr3_aa: CASSPSGAGTEAFF